This TCR beta chain is from a study of T cell repertoires in cytomegalovirus infection. TCRdb re-called the reads through MiXCR, storing one row per CDR3 protein. Altogether some 500,000 distinct CDR3 sequences are present, approximately 40% being singletons, with the ten largest covering about 48%. With respect to this clonotype: Its specificity is unknown.

The source is a human donor in good health (CMV status not recorded). Some clones in this sample may be carry-over from other donors' samples. This sample comprised cultured PBMCs, obtained from culture after CMV antigen stimulation.

In nucleotides, the CDR3 is TGCAGCGTTGCTCAGGATTCAACTAATGAAAAACTGTTTTTT. It translates to CSVAQDSTNEKLFF. V gene TRBV29-1 combines with J gene TRBJ1-4; D is unclear. V was clipped by 4 bases and J by 0 bases, with 9 bases between them. Germline assignment: CDR1 SQVTM and CDR2 ANQGSEA. The CDR3 runs to 14 residues.